Listed below are T cell receptor beta chains from one sample, sequenced in a study of T cell repertoires in ileal Crohn's disease. Clones were sequenced by immunoSEQ multiplex PCR, and TCRdb holds only the in-frame ones, with some missing. The sample has fewer than 5,000 clones; about 70% are singletons. Sequences were obtained from ileal tissue. The receptor source for this set is an adult with Crohn's disease. CDR3s include the opening cysteine and the closing phenylalanine or tryptophan. Each record gives: CDR3 protein, V gene, J gene, D gene. The D gene is left open where the match is weak.

CDR3aa: CASSPLGSATQYF; v_gene: TRBV7-3; j_gene: TRBJ2-3; d_gene: -
CDR3aa: CASSINRGVNYGYTF; v_gene: TRBV19; j_gene: TRBJ1-2; d_gene: TRBD1
CDR3aa: CASSEDSLDTDTQYF; v_gene: TRBV5-4; j_gene: TRBJ2-3; d_gene: -
CDR3aa: CASSFLTGSRETQYF; v_gene: TRBV5-1; j_gene: TRBJ2-5; d_gene: -
CDR3aa: CASSVDNGNTIYF; v_gene: TRBV9; j_gene: TRBJ1-3; d_gene: -
CDR3aa: CASSLKTVYGYTF; v_gene: TRBV28; j_gene: TRBJ1-2; d_gene: -
CDR3aa: CASSPSGTGELFF; v_gene: TRBV11-3; j_gene: TRBJ2-2; d_gene: -
CDR3aa: CAVISSPPDTQYF; v_gene: TRBV27; j_gene: TRBJ2-3; d_gene: -
CDR3aa: CARSSSLVAGATYNEQFF; v_gene: TRBV5-3; j_gene: TRBJ2-1; d_gene: -
CDR3aa: CASSGLGQISLSGANVLTF; v_gene: TRBV19; j_gene: TRBJ2-6; d_gene: -
CDR3aa: CASSLPGTGVLSTDTQYF; v_gene: TRBV7-3; j_gene: TRBJ2-3; d_gene: TRBD1
CDR3aa: CASWGGDSYEQYF; v_gene: TRBV27; j_gene: TRBJ2-7; d_gene: TRBD2
CDR3aa: CASSFRGSTDTQYF; v_gene: TRBV5-6; j_gene: TRBJ2-3; d_gene: -
CDR3aa: CASKGEEIDTQYF; v_gene: TRBV9; j_gene: TRBJ2-3; d_gene: -
CDR3aa: CASSLGALYEQYF; v_gene: TRBV11-3; j_gene: TRBJ2-7; d_gene: -
CDR3aa: CASSRTTQGATDTQYF; v_gene: TRBV4-3; j_gene: TRBJ2-3; d_gene: TRBD1
CDR3aa: CASSLVSGTVGYF; v_gene: TRBV7-9; j_gene: TRBJ2-4; d_gene: TRBD1
CDR3aa: CASSLAYVDRGGGYTF; v_gene: TRBV7-9; j_gene: TRBJ1-2; d_gene: TRBD1
CDR3aa: CASSVKRGGQVTGELFF; v_gene: TRBV6-1; j_gene: TRBJ2-2; d_gene: TRBD2
CDR3aa: CASSLTYEQYF; v_gene: TRBV11-2; j_gene: TRBJ2-7; d_gene: -
CDR3aa: CRGRGQGDYEQYF; v_gene: TRBV2; j_gene: TRBJ2-7; d_gene: TRBD1
CDR3aa: CSVSSTGDGYTF; v_gene: TRBV29-1; j_gene: TRBJ1-2; d_gene: TRBD1
CDR3aa: CASSLGLDGTEAFF; v_gene: TRBV19; j_gene: TRBJ1-1; d_gene: -
CDR3aa: CASSPTGVQPQHF; v_gene: TRBV6-6; j_gene: TRBJ1-5; d_gene: TRBD1
CDR3aa: CSVEDWGQAGYEQYF; v_gene: TRBV29-1; j_gene: TRBJ2-7; d_gene: TRBD1
CDR3aa: CASSPPGGKAKNIQYF; v_gene: TRBV6-6; j_gene: TRBJ2-4; d_gene: -
CDR3aa: CASSSWDRLLESNTEAFF; v_gene: TRBV5-6; j_gene: TRBJ1-1; d_gene: TRBD1
CDR3aa: CASSLRISGELFF; v_gene: TRBV27; j_gene: TRBJ2-2; d_gene: -
CDR3aa: CASSQTIGYEQYF; v_gene: TRBV4-3; j_gene: TRBJ2-7; d_gene: -
CDR3aa: CASSTGARGYGYTF; v_gene: TRBV5-4; j_gene: TRBJ1-2; d_gene: -
CDR3aa: CASSPPQTSALGGTQYF; v_gene: TRBV18; j_gene: TRBJ2-5; d_gene: TRBD2
CDR3aa: CASTRTGVTYEQYF; v_gene: TRBV28; j_gene: TRBJ2-7; d_gene: TRBD1
CDR3aa: CASSDQGTNYGYTF; v_gene: TRBV25-1; j_gene: TRBJ1-2; d_gene: -
CDR3aa: CASSLGLAGVEQYF; v_gene: TRBV7-2; j_gene: TRBJ2-7; d_gene: TRBD2
CDR3aa: CASSLVGEGYEQYF; v_gene: TRBV28; j_gene: TRBJ2-7; d_gene: TRBD2
CDR3aa: CASSPGTLSTDTQYF; v_gene: TRBV5-5; j_gene: TRBJ2-3; d_gene: -
CDR3aa: CSVRDWSSYEQYF; v_gene: TRBV29-1; j_gene: TRBJ2-7; d_gene: -
CDR3aa: CASSLGTGLNTEAFF; v_gene: TRBV7-2; j_gene: TRBJ1-1; d_gene: TRBD1
CDR3aa: CASSLEAGTSEQTQYF; v_gene: TRBV11-2; j_gene: TRBJ2-5; d_gene: TRBD2
CDR3aa: CASGSGGIQETQYF; v_gene: TRBV12-5; j_gene: TRBJ2-5; d_gene: -
CDR3aa: CASSDSVTSGGTDTQYF; v_gene: TRBV6-4; j_gene: TRBJ2-3; d_gene: TRBD2
CDR3aa: CASSLAGQGETEAFF; v_gene: TRBV5-1; j_gene: TRBJ1-1; d_gene: TRBD1
CDR3aa: CASSPLAGDDRGYEQYF; v_gene: TRBV27; j_gene: TRBJ2-7; d_gene: TRBD2
CDR3aa: CASSLRPGQGTGETQYF; v_gene: TRBV7-2; j_gene: TRBJ2-5; d_gene: TRBD1
CDR3aa: CASSFGGGRGDTQYF; v_gene: TRBV7-3; j_gene: TRBJ2-3; d_gene: -
CDR3aa: CASRFTGGWDQPQHF; v_gene: TRBV28; j_gene: TRBJ1-5; d_gene: TRBD1
CDR3aa: CASSLQGTEQYF; v_gene: TRBV2; j_gene: TRBJ2-7; d_gene: -
CDR3aa: CASSRKGTDEQYF; v_gene: TRBV28; j_gene: TRBJ2-7; d_gene: TRBD1
CDR3aa: CARGQGGTYEQYF; v_gene: TRBV10-2; j_gene: TRBJ2-7; d_gene: TRBD1
CDR3aa: CASSLVTGTMNTEAFF; v_gene: TRBV18; j_gene: TRBJ1-1; d_gene: TRBD1
CDR3aa: CAWTRGSRSGNTIYF; v_gene: TRBV30; j_gene: TRBJ1-3; d_gene: -
CDR3aa: CASSLGGISPLHF; v_gene: TRBV7-9; j_gene: TRBJ1-6; d_gene: -
CDR3aa: CSVGPQGAMNTGELFF; v_gene: TRBV29-1; j_gene: TRBJ2-2; d_gene: TRBD1
CDR3aa: CASRRPGLWNEQFF; v_gene: TRBV6-6; j_gene: TRBJ2-1; d_gene: -
CDR3aa: CASGGEGYGYTF; v_gene: TRBV7-9; j_gene: TRBJ1-2; d_gene: -
CDR3aa: CASSETAGGPDTQYF; v_gene: TRBV6-1; j_gene: TRBJ2-3; d_gene: TRBD2
CDR3aa: CASSLFPGGTADTQYF; v_gene: TRBV4-1; j_gene: TRBJ2-3; d_gene: TRBD2